Described below is a single TCR beta chain sequence and its context. Its antigen is as yet unknown. TCRdb reprocessed the 5' RACE reads via MiXCR and lists one record per CDR3 protein. The sample contains about 270,000 distinct CDR3 sequences, about a sixth of which appear only once. This entry comes from a study of T-cell memory formation after mild COVID-19. General study results and limits: Cross-reactive memory seemingly joined, as some responding clones were found in pre-infection memory. Balance between CD4 and CD8 was seen in clones contracting day 15 to 85, and a CD4+ lean was seen in later expanders. Among CD4+ contracting clones, most were CM and EM, and CD8+ ones EMRA.

CDR3 length: 14 residues. V shed 0 bases, J shed 7 bases, and the junction held 6 bases outside the gene matches. CDR1 is SGHRS and CDR2 is YFSETQ in the germline V gene. J is TRBJ1-2 and V is TRBV5-1; 7 bases line up with TRBD1. The receptor was isolated from a man between 18 and 29 years old who had mild COVID-19 (a few samples of this study predate the infection). Cell type and time point are not known. Sample: PBMCs or a T cell subset sorted from them (not recorded which). The CDR3 region has the DNA TGCGCCAGCAGCTTGGCCCAGGGGGTTAGTGGCTACACCTTC. Amino acids: CASSLAQGVSGYTF.